The clone carrying this T cell receptor (beta chain) was detected many times. The CDR3 contains 17 residues. Germline assignment: CDR1 LGHNA and CDR2 YSLEER. V was trimmed by 0 bases and J by 4 bases, leaving 17 bases between them. This sample stems from a study of molecular identifiers for immune sequencing clone quantification. MiXCR was run by TCRdb on the PCR reads, yielding one entry per CDR3 protein. Of hundreds of thousands of distinct CDR3 sequences in the sample, roughly 23% were seen once. The sequenced material came from naive CD8+ T cells from blood, with Jurkat cell RNA spiked in. Subset here: FACS-sorted CD8+CD4-CCR7+CD45RA+ naive T cells. The source is a human donor in good health. Some libraries in this study had Jurkat cell RNA spiked in. This chain links TRBV4-3 with TRBJ2-3, with D possibly being TRBD1 (6 bases). In nucleotides, the CDR3 is TGCGCCAGCAGCCAAGATTCCCAGCAACAGGGTGCAGATACGCAGTATTTT. Residues: CASSQDSQQQGADTQYF.